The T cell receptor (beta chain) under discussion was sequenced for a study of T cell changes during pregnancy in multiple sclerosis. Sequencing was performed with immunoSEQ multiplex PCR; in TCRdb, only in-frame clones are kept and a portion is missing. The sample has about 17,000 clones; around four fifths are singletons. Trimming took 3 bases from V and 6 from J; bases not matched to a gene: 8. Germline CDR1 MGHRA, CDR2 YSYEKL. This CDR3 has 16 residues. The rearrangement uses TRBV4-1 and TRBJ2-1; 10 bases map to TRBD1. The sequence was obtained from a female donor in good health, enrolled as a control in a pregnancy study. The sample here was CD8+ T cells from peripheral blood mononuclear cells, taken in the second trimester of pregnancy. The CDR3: CASSHQTGGAGNEQFF. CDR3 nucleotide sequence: TGCGCCAGCAGCCATCAGACAGGGGGCGCGGGCAATGAGCAGTTCTTC.